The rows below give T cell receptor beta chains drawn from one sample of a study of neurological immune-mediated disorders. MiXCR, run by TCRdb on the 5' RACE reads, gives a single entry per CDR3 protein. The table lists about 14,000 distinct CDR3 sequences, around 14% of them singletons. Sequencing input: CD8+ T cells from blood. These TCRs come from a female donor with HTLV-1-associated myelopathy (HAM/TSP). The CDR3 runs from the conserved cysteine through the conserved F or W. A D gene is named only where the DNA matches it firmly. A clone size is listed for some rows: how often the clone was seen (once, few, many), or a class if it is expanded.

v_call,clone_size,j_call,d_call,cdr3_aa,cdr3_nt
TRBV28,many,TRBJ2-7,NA,CASSLSRGRYEQYF,TGTGCCAGCAGTTTGTCTAGGGGCCGTTACGAGCAGTACTTC
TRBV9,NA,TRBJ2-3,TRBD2,CASSVGQGPRAGGTQYF,TGTGCCAGCAGCGTAGGCCAGGGCCCAAGAGCCGGGGGGACGCAGTATTTT
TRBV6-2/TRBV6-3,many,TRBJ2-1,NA,CASSWAGLYNEQFF,TGTGCCAGCAGTTGGGCGGGCCTATACAATGAGCAGTTCTTC
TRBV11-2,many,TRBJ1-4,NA,CASSLRAQGGANEKLFF,TGTGCCAGCAGCTTACGGGCACAGGGTGGTGCTAATGAAAAACTGTTTTTT
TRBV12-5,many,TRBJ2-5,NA,CASGLPQVSRGNPLETQYF,TGTGCTAGTGGTTTGCCTCAAGTCTCCCGGGGGAACCCTCTGGAGACCCAGTACTTC
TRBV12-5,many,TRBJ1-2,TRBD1,CASGFGDRGGYTF,TGTGCTAGTGGTTTCGGGGACAGAGGTGGCTACACCTTC
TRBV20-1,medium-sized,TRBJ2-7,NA,CSALTASSYEQYF,TGCAGTGCTCTGACGGCAAGCTCCTACGAGCAGTACTTC
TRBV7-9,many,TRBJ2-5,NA,CASSLAPGGETQYF,TGTGCCAGCAGCTTAGCTCCCGGAGGCGAGACCCAGTACTTC
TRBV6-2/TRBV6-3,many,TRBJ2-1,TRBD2,CASSSLAGSYNEQFF,TGTGCCAGCAGTTCACTAGCGGGGTCCTACAATGAGCAGTTCTTC
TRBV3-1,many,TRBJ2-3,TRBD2,CASSQEVGVAGIGTDTQYF,TGTGCCAGCAGCCAAGAAGTAGGAGTAGCGGGGATCGGCACAGATACGCAGTATTTT
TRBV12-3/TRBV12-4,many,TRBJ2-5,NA,CASSFPGQETQYF,TGTGCCAGCAGTTTTCCAGGCCAAGAGACCCAGTACTTC
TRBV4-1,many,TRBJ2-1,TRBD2,CASSGDYLEQFF,TGCGCCAGCAGCGGGGACTACCTTGAGCAGTTCTTC
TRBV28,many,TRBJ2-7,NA,CASSLSIDQGGGLTYEQYF,TGTGCCAGCAGTTTAAGTATCGACCAGGGGGGGGGTTTAACCTACGAGCAGTACTTC
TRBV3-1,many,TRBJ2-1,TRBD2,CASSQDELIGGGGDEQFF,TGTGCCAGCAGCCAAGATGAGCTGATCGGGGGGGGCGGAGATGAGCAGTTCTTC
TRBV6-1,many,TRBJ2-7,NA,CASSELRSLYEQYF,TGTGCCAGCAGTGAGCTACGTTCGCTCTACGAGCAGTACTTC
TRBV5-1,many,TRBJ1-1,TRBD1,CASSSPGQGMNTEAFF,TGCGCCAGCAGCTCCCCGGGACAGGGGATGAACACTGAAGCTTTCTTT
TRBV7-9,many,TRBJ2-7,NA,CASSQNPGRNEQYF,TGTGCCAGCAGCCAGAATCCAGGGAGGAACGAGCAGTACTTC
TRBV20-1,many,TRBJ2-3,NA,CSARDLYGRASTDTQYF,TGCAGTGCTAGAGATCTCTACGGGCGGGCCAGCACAGATACGCAGTATTTT
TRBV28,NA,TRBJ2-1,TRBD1,CASRAGQGFGEQFF,TGTGCCAGCAGGGCGGGACAGGGGTTCGGTGAGCAGTTCTTC
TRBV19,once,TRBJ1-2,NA,CASSLPGGAEYGYTF,TGTGCCAGTAGCTTACCCGGGGGCGCAGAGTATGGCTACACCTTC
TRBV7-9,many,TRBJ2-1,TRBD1,CASSSDPRDRAF,TGTGCCAGCAGCTCCGACCCCCGGGACAGGGCTTTC
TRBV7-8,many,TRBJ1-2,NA,CASSSGPNYGYTF,TGTGCCAGCAGCTCGGGACCGAACTATGGCTACACCTTC
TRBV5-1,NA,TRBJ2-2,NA,CANSRDGDPAGELFF,TGCGCCAACAGCCGGGACGGGGACCCGGCCGGGGAGCTGTTTTTT
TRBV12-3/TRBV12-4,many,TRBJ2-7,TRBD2,CASSSGTSGREPYEQYF,TGTGCCAGCAGTTCCGGGACTAGCGGGAGAGAACCCTACGAGCAGTACTTC
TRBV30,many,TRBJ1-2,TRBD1,CAWSPGQGIAGYTF,TGTGCCTGGAGCCCGGGACAGGGGATAGCTGGCTACACCTTC
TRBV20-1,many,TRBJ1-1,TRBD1,CSAETGRVTEAFF,TGCAGTGCTGAGACAGGGAGGGTCACTGAAGCTTTCTTT
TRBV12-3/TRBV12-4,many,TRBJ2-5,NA,CASSFLGQEETQYF,TGTGCCAGCAGTTTTCTGGGGCAGGAAGAGACCCAGTACTTC
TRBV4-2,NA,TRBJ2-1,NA,CASSYSWTWAGNEQFF,TGTGCCAGCAGTTACAGTTGGACATGGGCAGGTAATGAGCAGTTCTTC
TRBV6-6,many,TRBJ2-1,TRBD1,CASSWDRAESSYNEQFF,TGTGCCAGCAGCTGGGACAGGGCAGAAAGCTCCTACAATGAGCAGTTCTTC
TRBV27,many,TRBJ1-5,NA,CASSLSGGGGQPQHF,TGTGCCAGCAGTTTATCGGGTGGGGGTGGTCAGCCCCAGCATTTT
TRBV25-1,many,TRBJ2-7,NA,CASRGPRYEQYF,TGTGCCAGCAGGGGACCCCGCTACGAGCAGTACTTC
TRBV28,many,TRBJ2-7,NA,CASSLHRVFYEQYF,TGTGCCAGCAGTTTACACAGGGTCTTCTACGAGCAGTACTTC
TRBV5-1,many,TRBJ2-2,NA,CASSLVRDGENTGELFF,TGCGCCAGCAGCTTGGTCCGGGACGGTGAGAACACCGGGGAGCTGTTTTTT
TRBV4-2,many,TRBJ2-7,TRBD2,CASSPGLAGSSYEQYF,TGTGCCAGCAGCCCTGGACTAGCGGGATCCAGCTACGAGCAGTACTTC
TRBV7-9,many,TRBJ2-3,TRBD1,CASSLAGDRGLDTQYF,TGTGCCAGCAGCTTAGCGGGAGACAGGGGGCTGGATACGCAGTATTTT
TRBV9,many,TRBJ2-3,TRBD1,CASSVEGGEGTDTQYF,TGTGCCAGCAGCGTGGAAGGGGGCGAAGGCACAGATACGCAGTATTTT
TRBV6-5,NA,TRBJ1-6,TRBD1,CASSFWTGGGNSPLHF,TGTGCCAGCAGTTTCTGGACAGGGGGAGGAAATTCACCCCTCCACTTT
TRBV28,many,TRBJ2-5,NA,CASQDLQETQYF,TGTGCCAGCCAGGATCTGCAAGAGACCCAGTACTTC
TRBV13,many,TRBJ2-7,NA,CASSFGESNEQYF,TGTGCCAGCAGCTTTGGAGAATCCAACGAGCAGTACTTC
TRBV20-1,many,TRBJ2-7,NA,CSARGQDDYEQYF,TGCAGTGCTAGAGGACAGGACGACTACGAGCAGTACTTC
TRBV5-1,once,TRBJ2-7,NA,CASSLGGGSSYEQYF,TGCGCCAGCAGCTTGGGAGGCGGTAGCTCCTACGAGCAGTACTTC
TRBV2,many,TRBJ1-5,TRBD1,CASSVGTEGYSNQPQHF,TGTGCCAGCAGTGTGGGGACAGAGGGCTATAGCAATCAGCCCCAGCATTTT
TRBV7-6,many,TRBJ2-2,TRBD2,CASSLGALPTSGGVGELFF,TGTGCCAGCAGCTTAGGGGCTTTGCCGACTAGCGGGGGAGTCGGGGAGCTGTTTTTT
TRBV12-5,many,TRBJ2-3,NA,CASGLVAGNTQYF,TGTGCTAGTGGTTTGGTTGCGGGGAATACGCAGTATTTT
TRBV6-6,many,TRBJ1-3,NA,CASSYSGRLPGNTIYF,TGTGCCAGCAGTTACTCGGGGCGGCTCCCTGGAAACACCATATATTTT
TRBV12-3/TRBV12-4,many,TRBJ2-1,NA,CASSTSGNEQFF,TGTGCCAGCAGTACGAGTGGAAATGAGCAGTTCTTC
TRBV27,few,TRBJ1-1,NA,CASSFGNLNEAFF,TGTGCCAGCAGTTTTGGGAACTTGAATGAAGCTTTCTTT
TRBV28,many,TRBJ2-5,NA,CASSLNRRGRETQYF,TGTGCCAGCAGCCTTAACCGGCGGGGGCGGGAGACCCAGTACTTC
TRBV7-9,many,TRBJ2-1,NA,CASSLVGGAPYNEQFF,TGTGCCAGCAGCTTAGTTGGCGGGGCTCCTTACAATGAGCAGTTCTTC
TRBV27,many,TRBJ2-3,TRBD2,CASSRGLAGTQYF,TGTGCCAGCAGTAGAGGACTAGCGGGTACGCAGTATTTT
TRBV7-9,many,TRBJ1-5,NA,CASSLGGFDQPQHF,TGTGCCAGCAGCTTGGGGGGTTTCGATCAGCCCCAGCATTTT
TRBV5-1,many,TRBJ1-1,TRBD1,CASSHGQGGLSEAFF,TGCGCCAGCAGTCACGGACAGGGCGGTCTCTCTGAAGCTTTCTTT
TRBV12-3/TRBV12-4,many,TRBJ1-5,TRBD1,CASSSQTVDREDQPQHF,TGTGCCAGCAGTTCACAAACCGTGGACAGGGAGGATCAGCCCCAGCATTTT
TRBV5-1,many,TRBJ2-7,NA,CASSLFPSESYEQYF,TGCGCCAGCAGCTTGTTCCCTAGCGAGAGCTACGAGCAGTACTTC
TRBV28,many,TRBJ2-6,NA,CASRGTASSGANVLTF,TGTGCCAGCAGGGGGACGGCAAGCTCTGGGGCCAACGTCCTGACTTTC
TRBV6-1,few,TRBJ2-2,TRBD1,CASRDRGPHTGELFF,TGTGCCAGCAGGGACAGGGGGCCTCACACCGGGGAGCTGTTTTTT
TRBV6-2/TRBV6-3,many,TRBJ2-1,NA,CASSYSGTKYNEQFF,TGTGCCAGCAGTTACAGCGGGACAAAATACAATGAGCAGTTCTTC
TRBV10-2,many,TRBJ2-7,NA,CASSETGRPYEQYF,TGCGCCAGCAGTGAGACAGGGCGACCCTACGAGCAGTACTTC